The present TCR beta chain was sequenced within a study of blood T cell repertoires in COVID-19. Study at large: There were acute and convalescent COVID-19 samples, and they came from the United States, Italy and Spain. T cells, B-cell-depleted T cells, or PBMCs provided the cDNA or gDNA that served as material.

This CDR3 contains 15 residues. Trimming cost V 5 bases and J 0 bases; bases outside gene matches: 3. Germline lookup yields CDR1 MNHEY and CDR2 SVGAGI. Original methodology: From reference gene primer amplification, estimates of nucleated cell counts were derived. Some clones are missing from TCRdb's copy, which holds only in-frame ones; the method was immunoSEQ multiplex PCR. D and trimming were read from the DNA, whereas the V and J calls and clone size are those reported in that table. Of tens of thousands of clones listed, around 84% are singletons. This sequence joins TRBV6-5 and TRBJ2-2; 7 nucleotides match TRBD1. The TCR comes from a woman aged 80 or over with acute or convalescent COVID-19. Sequencing was performed on peripheral blood. CDR3 in amino acids: CASSRGTANTGELFF. The CDR3 region has the DNA TGTGCCAGCAGTAGGGGGACAGCGAACACCGGGGAGCTGTTTTTT.